This T cell receptor (beta chain) originates from a study of blood T cell repertoires in COVID-19. Study as a whole: Sites across the United States, Italy and Spain contributed samples from acute and convalescent COVID-19.

Trimming at V came to 3 bases and at J to 2 bases, leaving 8 bases not matched to a gene. This CDR3 is built from 16 residues. Germline V CDR1 and CDR2: SGHRS, YFSETQ. Authors' analysis steps: Amplified reference gene primers provided the basis for estimating nucleated cell counts. Only in-frame clones appear in the TCRdb table, and some are missing; sequencing was by immunoSEQ multiplex PCR. V, J and clone size were drawn from that table, and D and trimming were deduced from the DNA. The repertoire holds 120,000 to 150,000 clones, with 80% to 85% as singletons. Source material: peripheral blood. This sequence was found in a human donor in a cohort sampled during active COVID-19. V is TRBV5-1 and J is TRBJ2-1; TRBD2 matches at 7 bases. Written as DNA, the CDR3 is TGCGCCAGCAGCTCTGCTCGGGGGGAAGCCTACAATGAGCAGTTCTTC. Protein: CASSSARGEAYNEQFF.